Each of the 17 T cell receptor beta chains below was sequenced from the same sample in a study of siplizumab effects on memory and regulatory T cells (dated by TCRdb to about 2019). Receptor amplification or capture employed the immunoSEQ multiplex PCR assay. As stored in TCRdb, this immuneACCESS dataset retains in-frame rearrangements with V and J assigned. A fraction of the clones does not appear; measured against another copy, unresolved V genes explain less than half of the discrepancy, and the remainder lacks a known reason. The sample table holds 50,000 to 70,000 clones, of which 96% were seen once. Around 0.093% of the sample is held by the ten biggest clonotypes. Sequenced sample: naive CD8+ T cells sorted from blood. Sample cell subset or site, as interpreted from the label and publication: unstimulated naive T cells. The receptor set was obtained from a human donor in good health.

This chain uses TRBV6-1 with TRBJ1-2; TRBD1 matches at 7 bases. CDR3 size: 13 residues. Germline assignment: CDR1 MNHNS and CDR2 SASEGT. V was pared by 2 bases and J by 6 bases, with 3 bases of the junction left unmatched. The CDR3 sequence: CASSERQGDGYTF. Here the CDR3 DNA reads TGTGCCAGCAGTGAAAGACAGGGTGATGGCTACACCTTC.

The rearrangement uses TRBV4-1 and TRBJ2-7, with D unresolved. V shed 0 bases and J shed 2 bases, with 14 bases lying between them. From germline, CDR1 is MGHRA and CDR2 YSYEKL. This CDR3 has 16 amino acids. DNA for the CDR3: TGCGCCAGCAGCCAAGAGATGTCAGGTCAGCCCTACGAGCAGTACTTC. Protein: CASSQEMSGQPYEQYF.

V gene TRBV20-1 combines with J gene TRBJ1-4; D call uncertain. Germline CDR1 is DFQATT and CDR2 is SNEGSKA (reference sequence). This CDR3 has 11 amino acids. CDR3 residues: CRAWVFEKLFF. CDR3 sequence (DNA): TGCAGGGCCTGGGTATTTGAAAAACTGTTTTTT.

The CDR3 coding sequence is TGTGCCAGCAGCCAAGATTTGGGGCGGGGTGGGGGCACTGAAGCTTTCTTT. Residues: CASSQDLGRGGGTEAFF. J is TRBJ1-1 and V is TRBV4-2; D might be TRBD1 (5 bases). The CDR3 covers 17 residues. V shed 0 bases and J shed 4 bases, with 18 bases lying between them. Germline-derived CDR1 and CDR2 are LGHNA and YNFKEQ.

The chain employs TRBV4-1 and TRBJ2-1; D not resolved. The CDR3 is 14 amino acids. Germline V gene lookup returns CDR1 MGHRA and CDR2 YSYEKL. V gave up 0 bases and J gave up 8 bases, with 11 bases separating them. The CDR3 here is CASSQEWAVYEQFF. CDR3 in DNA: TGCGCCAGCAGCCAAGAATGGGCGGTCTATGAGCAGTTCTTC.

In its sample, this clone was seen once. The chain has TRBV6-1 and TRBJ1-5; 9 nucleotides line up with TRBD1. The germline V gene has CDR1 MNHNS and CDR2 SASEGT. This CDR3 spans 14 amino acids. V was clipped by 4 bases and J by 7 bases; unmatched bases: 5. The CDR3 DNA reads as TGTGCCAGCAGTGGGGGACAGGGCGGGCAGCCCCAGCATTTT. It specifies CASSGGQGGQPQHF.

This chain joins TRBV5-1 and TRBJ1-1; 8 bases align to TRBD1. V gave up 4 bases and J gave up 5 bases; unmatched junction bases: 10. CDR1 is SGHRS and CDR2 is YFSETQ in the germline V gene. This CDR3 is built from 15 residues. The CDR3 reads CASSEIDRGATEAFF. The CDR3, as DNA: TGCGCCAGCAGCGAAATTGACAGGGGAGCAACTGAAGCTTTCTTT.

CDR3 sequence (DNA): TGCGCCAGCAGCCAAGATCTGGGACAGGGGATCGGAAACACCATATATTTT. As protein: CASSQDLGQGIGNTIYF. The genes are TRBV4-3 and TRBJ1-3; TRBD1 agrees at 10 bases. The CDR3 totals 17 residues. With V trimmed by 0 bases and J by 4 bases, 6 bases remained unmatched. From germline, CDR1 is LGHNA and CDR2 YSLEER.

The DNA of the CDR3 is TGCGCCAGCAGTGCCTCGCCGGGGTCCGCAGATACGCAGTATTTT. Residues: CASSASPGSADTQYF. The rearrangement links TRBV10-1 to TRBJ2-3; D perhaps matches TRBD2 (5 bases). The V gene's germline CDR1 is WNHNN and CDR2 SYGVQD (reference sequence). The CDR3 extends over 15 amino acids. V lost 4 bases to trimming and J lost 4 bases, with 15 bases between them.

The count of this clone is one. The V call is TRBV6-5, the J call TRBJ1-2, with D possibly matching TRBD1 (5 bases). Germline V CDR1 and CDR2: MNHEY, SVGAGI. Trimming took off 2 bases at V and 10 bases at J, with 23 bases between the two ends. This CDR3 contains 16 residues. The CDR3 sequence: CASSYPYVDGTYSYTF. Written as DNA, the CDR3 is TGTGCCAGCAGTTACCCGTATGTGGACGGGACCTATTCCTACACCTTC.

CDR3 coding DNA: TGTGCCAGCAGCTTTGGGGCGGGAGGCACTGAAGCTTTCTTT. Its protein product is CASSFGAGGTEAFF. The chain employs TRBV11-1 and TRBJ1-1; TRBD1 is a possible D gene (5 bases). Germline lookup yields CDR1 SGHAT and CDR2 FQDESV (reference sequence). The CDR3 covers 14 residues. V lost 3 bases and J lost 4, with 12 bases in between.

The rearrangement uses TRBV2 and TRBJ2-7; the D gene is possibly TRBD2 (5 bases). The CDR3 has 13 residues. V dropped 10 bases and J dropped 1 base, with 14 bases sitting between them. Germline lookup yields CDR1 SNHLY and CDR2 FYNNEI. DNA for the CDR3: TGTGCCACCACGCGAGAGGGTTCCTACGAGCAGTACTTC. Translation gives CATTREGSYEQYF.

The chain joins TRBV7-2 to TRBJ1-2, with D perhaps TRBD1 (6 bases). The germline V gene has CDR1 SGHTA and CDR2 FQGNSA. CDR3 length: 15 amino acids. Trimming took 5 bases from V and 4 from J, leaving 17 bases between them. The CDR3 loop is CASSPYRDELYGYTF. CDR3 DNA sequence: TGTGCCAGCAGCCCTTACAGGGATGAACTCTATGGCTACACCTTC.

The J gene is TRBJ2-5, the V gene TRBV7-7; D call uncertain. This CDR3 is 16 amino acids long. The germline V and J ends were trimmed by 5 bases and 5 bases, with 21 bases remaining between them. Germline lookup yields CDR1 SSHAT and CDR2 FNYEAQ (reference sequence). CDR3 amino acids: CASSTHRVGMGETQYF. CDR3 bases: TGTGCCAGCAGCACTCACCGGGTGGGCATGGGGGAGACCCAGTACTTC.

The CDR3 is CASSAPLQGEQYF. The CDR3 nucleotides read TGTGCCAGCAGCGCCCCCCTCCAGGGAGAGCAGTACTTC. The chain uses TRBV7-9 and TRBJ2-7, with a possible D match to TRBD1 (5 bases). V lost 5 bases and J lost 7, with 15 bases in between. Looked up from germline, CDR1 is SEHNR and CDR2 is FQNEAQ (reference sequence). The CDR3 sequence is 13 residues long.

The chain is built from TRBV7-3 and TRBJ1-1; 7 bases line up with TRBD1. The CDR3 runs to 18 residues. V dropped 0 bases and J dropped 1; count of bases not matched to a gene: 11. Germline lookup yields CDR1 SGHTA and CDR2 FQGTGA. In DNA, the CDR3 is TGTGCCAGCAGCTTAACGTATGACGAGGGGGCGAGGAACACTGAAGCTTTCTTT. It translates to CASSLTYDEGARNTEAFF.

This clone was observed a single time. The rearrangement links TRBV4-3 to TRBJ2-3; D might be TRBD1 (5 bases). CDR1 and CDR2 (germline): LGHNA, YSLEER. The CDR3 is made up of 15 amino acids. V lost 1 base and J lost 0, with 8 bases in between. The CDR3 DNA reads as TGCGCCAGCAGCCAAGGGACAAGCAGCACAGATACGCAGTATTTT. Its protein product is CASSQGTSSTDTQYF.